What follows are 15 T cell receptor beta chains derived from one specimen sequenced in a study of cytomegalovirus exposure and HLA in healthy donors. The protocol was immunoSEQ multiplex PCR, while the TCRdb copy is restricted to in-frame clones and leaves out a portion. The sample lists under 200,000 clones, about 96% occurring once. Sequenced: PBMCs. Receptors originate from a woman aged 18-30 years in good health and CMV-seronegative.

The rearrangement joins TRBV6-5 to TRBJ2-5; 7 bases fit TRBD2. Germline V gives CDR1 MNHEY, CDR2 SVGAGI. Trimming cost V 7 bases and J 5 bases; bases outside gene matches: 10. The CDR3 consists of 14 residues. The CDR3 DNA follows: TGTGCCAGCACCCCATCGGCTAGCGGCGAGACCCAGTACTTC. As protein: CASTPSASGETQYF.

The genes are TRBV2 and TRBJ2-5, with D perhaps TRBD2 (5 bases). Germline V gives CDR1 SNHLY, CDR2 FYNNEI. The length of the CDR3 is 14 residues. V dropped 5 bases and J dropped 4 bases, with 14 bases sitting between them. The CDR3 loop is CASSPRLRLETQYF. As DNA, the CDR3 is TGTGCCAGCAGTCCCCGACTAAGACTAGAGACCCAGTACTTC.

The chain has TRBV7-6 and TRBJ1-6; D remains ambiguous. Trimming shortened V by 1 base and J by 9 bases, and 19 bases separated the two germline ends. The CDR3 is 17 residues long. Per germline, CDR1 SGHVS and CDR2 FNYEAQ. CDR3 nucleotide sequence: TGTGCCAGCAGCTTAGAACCTCCGAACCGTCTAACTTCACCCCTCCACTTT. This encodes CASSLEPPNRLTSPLHF.

This rearrangement joins TRBV6-5 to TRBJ1-1; D is perhaps TRBD1 (6 bases). The CDR3 has 12 residues. Germline values: CDR1 MNHEY, CDR2 SVGAGI. Trimming shortened V by 5 bases and J by 12 bases, and 16 bases separated the two germline ends. CDR3 DNA: TGTGCCAGCAGTGTTGACAGGCTCAAAACTTTCTTT. This translates into CASSVDRLKTFF.

The J gene is TRBJ2-7, the V gene TRBV9; 7 bases fit TRBD2. The germline gives CDR1 SGDLS, CDR2 YYNGEE. The CDR3 is made up of 14 amino acids. The V and J ends lost 3 bases and 3 bases, in that order; junction bases with no gene match: 6. CDR3 residues: CASSASGTNYEQYF. The CDR3 DNA sequence: TGTGCCAGCAGCGCGAGCGGGACTAACTACGAGCAGTACTTC.

The V call is TRBV13, the J call TRBJ1-2, with TRBD1 matching 9 bases. Germline loops: CDR1 PRHDT, CDR2 FYEKMQ (reference sequence). The CDR3 runs to 15 residues. Trimming removed 5 bases from V and 7 bases from J; junction bases left unmatched: 11. The CDR3 loop reads CASSHPTGGASGYTF. CDR3 coding DNA: TGTGCCAGCAGCCATCCTACAGGGGGCGCGAGTGGCTACACCTTC.

The rearrangement joins TRBV4-1 to TRBJ2-3, with 8 bases aligning to TRBD2. Germline assignment: CDR1 MGHRA and CDR2 YSYEKL. The CDR3 runs to 18 residues. V shed 0 bases, J shed 0 bases, and the junction held 8 bases outside the gene matches. CDR3 residues: CASSQDLRTSISTDTQYF. The CDR3, as DNA: TGCGCCAGCAGCCAAGACTTACGGACTAGCATTAGCACAGATACGCAGTATTTT.

The chain uses TRBV19 and TRBJ1-1; the D gene is possibly TRBD1 (6 bases). The CDR3 is 15 residues long. Per germline, CDR1 LNHDA and CDR2 SQIVND (reference sequence). Trimming cost V 5 bases and J 6 bases, with 19 bases left between them. The CDR3 region is CASSDPQGKFAEAFF. In DNA form, the CDR3 reads TGTGCCAGTAGTGACCCACAGGGTAAATTTGCTGAAGCTTTCTTT.

The chain joins TRBV5-6 to TRBJ2-5; maybe TRBD1 (6 bases). The germline V and J ends were trimmed by 4 bases and 1 base, with 11 bases remaining between them. There are 14 residues in the CDR3. The germline gives CDR1 SGHDT, CDR2 YYEEEE. DNA for the CDR3: TGTGCCAGCAGCGCCGGACAGACCCAAGAGACCCAGTACTTC. This gives the protein CASSAGQTQETQYF.

The CDR3 region is CASSIGWRGEAFF. The CDR3 bases are TGTGCCAGTAGTATAGGTTGGAGGGGAGAAGCTTTCTTT. The genes are TRBV19 and TRBJ1-1; TRBD1 is a possible D gene (5 bases). This CDR3 region has 13 residues. Germline-derived CDR1 and CDR2 are LNHDA and SQIVND (reference sequence). V lost 1 base and J 8 bases, leaving 11 bases between the germline ends. Complete variable domain (other parts from reference TRBV19 and TRBJ1-1): DGGITQSPKYLFRKEGQNVTLSCEQNLNHDAMYWYRQDPGQGLRLIYYSQIVNDFQKGDIAEGYSVSREKKESFPLTVTSAQKNPTAFYLCASSIGWRGEAFFGQGTRLTVV.

This sequence joins TRBV18 and TRBJ1-2; D is unresolved. Looked up from germline, CDR1 is KGHSH and CDR2 is LQKENI. This CDR3 region has 16 residues. Trimming stripped 2 bases from V and 1 base from J, with 14 bases between. CDR3 in DNA: TGTGCCAGCTCACCAAGGGAGTCCAGCTTTAACTATGGCTACACCTTC. Protein product: CASSPRESSFNYGYTF.

The V and J genes are TRBV7-9 and TRBJ1-4; D not resolved. V was pared by 3 bases and J by 8 bases, with 4 bases between. Germline assignment: CDR1 SEHNR and CDR2 FQNEAQ (reference sequence). This CDR3 has 11 residues. The CDR3: CASSFGEKLFF. CDR3 nucleotide sequence: TGTGCCAGCAGCTTCGGGGAAAAACTGTTTTTT.

The V call is TRBV30, the J call TRBJ2-6; D might be TRBD2 (6 bases). Germline assignment: CDR1 GTSNPN and CDR2 SVGIG (reference sequence). Trimming took off 2 bases at V and 0 bases at J, with 29 bases between the two ends. The CDR3 runs 22 residues. DNA of the CDR3: TGTGCCTGGAGTCGGGAGCGGTTTTCTGGCAGCCTTGATGCCTCTGGGGCCAACGTCCTGACTTTC. Translating gives CAWSRERFSGSLDASGANVLTF. The complete variable domain, with remaining parts taken from reference TRBV30 and TRBJ2-6, reads SQTIHQWPATLVQPVGSPLSLECTVEGTSNPNLYWYRQAAGRGLQLLFYSVGIGQISSEVPQNLSASRPQDRQFILSSKKLLLSDSGFYLCAWSRERFSGSLDASGANVLTFGAGSRLTVL.

The V gene is TRBV5-8, the J gene TRBJ2-1; D remains ambiguous. Trimming removed 0 bases at V and 8 bases at J, with 9 bases between. This CDR3 comprises 13 residues. Germline CDR1 SGHTS, CDR2 YDEGEE. CDR3 DNA sequence: TGTGCCAGCAGCTTGGCCCCGAGCGATGAGCAGTTCTTC. Its translation: CASSLAPSDEQFF.

The chain uses TRBV4-2 and TRBJ2-3; 14 bases fit TRBD2. V shed 4 bases and J 3 bases; nucleotides not matched to a gene: 3. The germline V gene encodes CDR1 LGHNA and CDR2 YNFKEQ. The CDR3 covers 16 residues. The CDR3 loop reads CASSPTSGGVTDTQYF. CDR3 DNA sequence: TGTGCCAGCAGCCCGACTAGCGGGGGGGTGACAGATACGCAGTATTTT.